Listed below are T cell receptor beta chains from one sample, sequenced in a study of blood T cell repertoires in COVID-19. Produced via immunoSEQ multiplex PCR; TCRdb's table is partial and in-frame only. This sample has some 110,000 clones; 65% to 85% occur once, and the top ten carry roughly 4.3%. The sequenced sample was peripheral blood. The receptors come from a woman in her sixties or seventies with acute or convalescent COVID-19. Each CDR3 is given with its conserved first and last residue. The D gene is left open where the match is weak. Clone size, where shown, is once, few, many, or a class for clones that have expanded.

v_call: TRBV24-1
d_call: .
clone_size: once
j_call: TRBJ2-5
cdr3_nt: TGTGCCACCAGTGATCAAATCGGGACCCAGTACTTC
cdr3_aa: CATSDQIGTQYF

v_call: TRBV3-1/TRBV3-2
d_call: TRBD2
clone_size: few
j_call: TRBJ2-1
cdr3_nt: TGTGCCAGCAGCCCTAGCGGGGGGAATTACAATGAGCAGTTCTTC
cdr3_aa: CASSPSGGNYNEQFF

v_call: TRBV30
d_call: TRBD2
clone_size: .
j_call: TRBJ2-2
cdr3_nt: TGTGCCTGGAGTTTTACGGGACTAGCGGGGGGGCCGGGCACCGGGGAGCTGTTTTTT
cdr3_aa: CAWSFTGLAGGPGTGELFF

v_call: TRBV5-1
d_call: TRBD1
clone_size: .
j_call: TRBJ1-4
cdr3_nt: TGCGCCAGCAGCTTTGCACAGGGGGGAGAAAAACTGTTTTTT
cdr3_aa: CASSFAQGGEKLFF

v_call: TRBV5-5
d_call: TRBD1
clone_size: .
j_call: TRBJ1-1
cdr3_nt: TGTGCCAGCAGCCTTCAGACAGGGCTAAGTATCACTGAAGCTTTCTTT
cdr3_aa: CASSLQTGLSITEAFF

v_call: TRBV5-4
d_call: .
clone_size: .
j_call: TRBJ1-1
cdr3_nt: TGTGCCAGCAGCTTCCGGGGTCCGAACACTGAAGCTTTCTTT
cdr3_aa: CASSFRGPNTEAFF

v_call: TRBV5-1
d_call: .
clone_size: .
j_call: TRBJ1-3
cdr3_nt: TGCGCCAGCAGCTTGGAAATGCTGAGCTCTGGAAACACCATATATTTT
cdr3_aa: CASSLEMLSSGNTIYF

v_call: TRBV7-3
d_call: .
clone_size: .
j_call: TRBJ1-3
cdr3_nt: TGTGCCAGCAGCATTTCAGGGGTTCCCGGAAACACCATATATTTT
cdr3_aa: CASSISGVPGNTIYF

v_call: TRBV18
d_call: TRBD2
clone_size: .
j_call: TRBJ2-3
cdr3_nt: TGTGCCAGCTCACCCGGGACTAGCGGGGGCTCCACAGATACGCAGTATTTT
cdr3_aa: CASSPGTSGGSTDTQYF

v_call: TRBV3-1/TRBV3-2
d_call: .
clone_size: many
j_call: TRBJ2-1
cdr3_nt: TGTGCCAGCAGCCAAGATCCATTCGGGTCCTACAATGAGCAGTTCTTC
cdr3_aa: CASSQDPFGSYNEQFF

v_call: TRBV18
d_call: TRBD1
clone_size: .
j_call: TRBJ2-5
cdr3_nt: TGTGCCAGCTCACCTCGACAGGGGACCGGCGAGACCCAGTACTTC
cdr3_aa: CASSPRQGTGETQYF

v_call: TRBV27
d_call: .
clone_size: .
j_call: TRBJ1-2
cdr3_nt: TGTGCCTCCAGTAGCACCCGGCAGGGGAGATATGGCTACACCTTC
cdr3_aa: CASSSTRQGRYGYTF

v_call: TRBV7-2
d_call: TRBD1
clone_size: .
j_call: TRBJ2-7
cdr3_nt: TGTGCCAGCAGCTTACAGGGGGCAGTCTACGAGCAGTACTTC
cdr3_aa: CASSLQGAVYEQYF

v_call: TRBV6-5
d_call: .
clone_size: .
j_call: TRBJ1-2
cdr3_nt: TGTGCCAGCACCCGCCTCCAGGGAAGTTGGGGCTACACCTTC
cdr3_aa: CASTRLQGSWGYTF

v_call: TRBV19
d_call: .
clone_size: .
j_call: TRBJ1-2
cdr3_nt: TGTGCCAGTAGTCCAACGGGGGAGAACTATGGCTACACCTTC
cdr3_aa: CASSPTGENYGYTF

v_call: TRBV7-9
d_call: .
clone_size: .
j_call: TRBJ2-1
cdr3_nt: TGTGCCAGCAGCGGGGGGGCCGTGAGGGAGCAGTTCTTC
cdr3_aa: CASSGGAVREQFF

v_call: TRBV5-1
d_call: .
clone_size: .
j_call: TRBJ2-3
cdr3_nt: TGCGCCAGCAGCCCAGGGACATTTTCTTCTACAGATACGCAGTATTTT
cdr3_aa: CASSPGTFSSTDTQYF

v_call: TRBV29-1
d_call: .
clone_size: .
j_call: TRBJ1-4
cdr3_nt: TGCAGCGCGCCGCAAGAGGGTAATGAAAAACTGTTTTTT
cdr3_aa: CSAPQEGNEKLFF

v_call: TRBV4-1
d_call: .
clone_size: .
j_call: TRBJ2-2
cdr3_nt: TGCGCCAGCAGCCAAGGCGGGTTCACCGGGGAGCTGTTTTTT
cdr3_aa: CASSQGGFTGELFF

v_call: TRBV14
d_call: TRBD1
clone_size: .
j_call: TRBJ1-1
cdr3_nt: TGTGCCAGCAGCCAAACCCGGGGACAGGGTCCAGCTTTCTTT
cdr3_aa: CASSQTRGQGPAFF

v_call: TRBV19
d_call: TRBD1
clone_size: .
j_call: TRBJ1-3
cdr3_nt: TGTGCCAGTAGAACAAGGGACAGGCCGACTGGAAACACCATATATTTT
cdr3_aa: CASRTRDRPTGNTIYF

v_call: TRBV3-1/TRBV3-2
d_call: TRBD2
clone_size: .
j_call: TRBJ2-5
cdr3_nt: TGTGCCAGCAGCCAAGAAGAACTAGCGGGGGGGCTTGTCGAGACCCAGTACTTC
cdr3_aa: CASSQEELAGGLVETQYF

v_call: TRBV6-1
d_call: .
clone_size: once
j_call: TRBJ1-1
cdr3_nt: TGTGCCAGCAGTGAAGCGCGTCTTACTGAAGCTTTCTTT
cdr3_aa: CASSEARLTEAFF

v_call: TRBV6-2/TRBV6-3
d_call: .
clone_size: few
j_call: TRBJ1-6
cdr3_nt: TGTGCCAGCAGTTACTCCCCGGCGGATAATTCACCCCTCCACTTT
cdr3_aa: CASSYSPADNSPLHF

v_call: TRBV11-2
d_call: TRBD1
clone_size: once
j_call: TRBJ1-2
cdr3_nt: TGTGCCAGCAGCTTAGTCGGCGGGACAGAGTACTATGGCTACACCTTC
cdr3_aa: CASSLVGGTEYYGYTF

v_call: TRBV12-3/TRBV12-4
d_call: .
clone_size: few
j_call: TRBJ1-2
cdr3_nt: TGTGCCAGCAGTTTATTCCCGGACAGCGGCTACACCTTC
cdr3_aa: CASSLFPDSGYTF

v_call: TRBV7-6
d_call: TRBD1
clone_size: .
j_call: TRBJ1-2
cdr3_nt: TGTGCCAGCAGCCAGGGACAGGGGAAAGTTTATGGCTACACCTTC
cdr3_aa: CASSQGQGKVYGYTF

v_call: TRBV9
d_call: .
clone_size: .
j_call: TRBJ1-1
cdr3_nt: TGTGCCAGCAGCGTAGTGGGGGCTACGGACACTGAAGCTTTCTTT
cdr3_aa: CASSVVGATDTEAFF

v_call: TRBV4-2
d_call: .
clone_size: .
j_call: TRBJ1-5
cdr3_nt: TGTGCCAGCAGCCAACGACAACAGCCCCAGCATTTT
cdr3_aa: CASSQRQQPQHF

v_call: TRBV21-1
d_call: .
clone_size: .
j_call: TRBJ1-1
cdr3_nt: TGTGCCAGCAGCGTACAAGGACAGGGGGCCAGAAGGAGAACTGAAGCTTTCTTT
cdr3_aa: CASSVQGQGARRRTEAFF

v_call: TRBV5-1
d_call: .
clone_size: .
j_call: TRBJ2-2
cdr3_nt: TGCGCCAGCAGCTTGGGCGGACAGAACACCGGGGAGCTGTTTTTT
cdr3_aa: CASSLGGQNTGELFF

v_call: TRBV6-4
d_call: TRBD1
clone_size: few
j_call: TRBJ2-1
cdr3_nt: TGTGCCAGCAGTGTACACCAGGGGGCCGATGAGCAGTTCTTC
cdr3_aa: CASSVHQGADEQFF

v_call: TRBV9
d_call: .
clone_size: few
j_call: TRBJ2-3
cdr3_nt: TGTGCCAGCAGCGTAGTAGCGACGGATACGCAGTATTTT
cdr3_aa: CASSVVATDTQYF

v_call: TRBV7-8
d_call: TRBD1
clone_size: .
j_call: TRBJ1-2
cdr3_nt: TGTGCCAGCAGCTTAAGAGACAGGGGGGGGATGGCTGGCTACACCTTC
cdr3_aa: CASSLRDRGGMAGYTF

v_call: TRBV2
d_call: .
clone_size: many
j_call: TRBJ1-2
cdr3_nt: TGTGCCAGCAGTGAAGAAGCTGGCTACACCTTC
cdr3_aa: CASSEEAGYTF

v_call: TRBV7-2
d_call: .
clone_size: .
j_call: TRBJ1-6
cdr3_nt: TGTGCCAGCAGCTTAGCCCAGGATTCACCCCTCCACTTT
cdr3_aa: CASSLAQDSPLHF

v_call: TRBV7-9
d_call: .
clone_size: .
j_call: TRBJ1-1
cdr3_nt: TGTGCCAGCAGCTTAGGGACAGCCACTGAAGCTTTCTTT
cdr3_aa: CASSLGTATEAFF

v_call: TRBV7-6
d_call: TRBD1
clone_size: .
j_call: TRBJ2-7
cdr3_nt: TGTGCCAGCAGCTTAGGGACAGGGGGCCCACGAGAGCAGTACTTC
cdr3_aa: CASSLGTGGPREQYF

v_call: TRBV6-4
d_call: .
clone_size: .
j_call: TRBJ2-3
cdr3_nt: TGTGCCAGCAGGGAGGGGGATACGCAGTATTTT
cdr3_aa: CASREGDTQYF

v_call: TRBV7-8
d_call: .
clone_size: few
j_call: TRBJ1-5
cdr3_nt: TGTGCCAGCAGCTCGCACGGTTCTAGCAATCAGCCCCAGCATTTT
cdr3_aa: CASSSHGSSNQPQHF

v_call: TRBV30
d_call: .
clone_size: .
j_call: TRBJ2-2
cdr3_nt: TGTGCCCGCGGGGATTGGGGGTCCGGGGAGCTGTTTTTT
cdr3_aa: CARGDWGSGELFF

v_call: TRBV5-8
d_call: .
clone_size: .
j_call: TRBJ1-1
cdr3_nt: TGTGCCAGCAGCTTTCGGGGGGTCGGGGACCACACTGAAGCTTTCTTT
cdr3_aa: CASSFRGVGDHTEAFF

v_call: TRBV15
d_call: .
clone_size: .
j_call: TRBJ2-2
cdr3_nt: TGTGCCACCAGCAGGCCCGAGGGTCCGTACACCGGGGAGCTGTTTTTT
cdr3_aa: CATSRPEGPYTGELFF

v_call: TRBV7-9
d_call: TRBD1
clone_size: once
j_call: TRBJ1-2
cdr3_nt: TGTGCCAGCAGCTTAACAGGGGTAAACTATGGCTACACCTTC
cdr3_aa: CASSLTGVNYGYTF

v_call: TRBV5-5
d_call: .
clone_size: .
j_call: TRBJ1-6
cdr3_nt: TGTGCCAGCAGGTTAAGCGGCAGCAACCTTAATTCACCCCTCCACTTT
cdr3_aa: CASRLSGSNLNSPLHF

v_call: TRBV3-1/TRBV3-2
d_call: .
clone_size: .
j_call: TRBJ2-5
cdr3_nt: TGTGCCAGCAGCCAAGATCTCGGACTCTTAGGGGAGACCCAGTACTTC
cdr3_aa: CASSQDLGLLGETQYF

v_call: TRBV2
d_call: .
clone_size: few
j_call: TRBJ1-2
cdr3_nt: TGTGCCAGCATTGAACAGGTTAACTATGGCTACACCTTC
cdr3_aa: CASIEQVNYGYTF

v_call: TRBV9
d_call: .
clone_size: .
j_call: TRBJ2-2
cdr3_nt: TGTGCCAGCAGCCCTTACACCGGGGAGCTGTTTTTT
cdr3_aa: CASSPYTGELFF

v_call: TRBV3-1/TRBV3-2
d_call: TRBD1
clone_size: few
j_call: TRBJ1-1
cdr3_nt: TGTGCCAGCAGCCAAGCATTCTTGAGGAGGGGGCTGCGAGCTTTCTTT
cdr3_aa: CASSQAFLRRGLRAFF